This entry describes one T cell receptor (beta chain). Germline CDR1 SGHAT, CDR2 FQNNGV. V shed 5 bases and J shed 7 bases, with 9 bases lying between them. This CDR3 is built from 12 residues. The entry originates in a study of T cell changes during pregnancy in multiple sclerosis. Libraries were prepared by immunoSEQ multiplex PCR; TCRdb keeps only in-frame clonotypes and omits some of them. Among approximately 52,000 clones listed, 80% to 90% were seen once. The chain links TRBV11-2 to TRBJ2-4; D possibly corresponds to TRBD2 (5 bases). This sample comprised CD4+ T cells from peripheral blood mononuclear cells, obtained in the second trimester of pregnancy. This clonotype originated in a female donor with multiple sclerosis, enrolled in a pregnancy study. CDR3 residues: CASSQLVNIQYF. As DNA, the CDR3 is TGTGCCAGCAGCCAACTAGTGAACATTCAGTACTTC.